This is a list of T cell receptor beta chains from one sample in a study of control samples from healthy donors and cancer patients. Sequenced by immunoSEQ multiplex PCR; TCRdb stores in-frame clones only, minus some. Of some 210,000 clones in the sample, approximately 90% are singletons; the top ten hold less than 2%. Sequenced material: blood. These receptors were taken from a man younger than 40 in good health. CDR3s include the opening cysteine and the closing phenylalanine or tryptophan. D genes are given only for firm matches. Some rows have no size entry. The others give once, few or many, or a class for an expanded clone.

J gene: TRBJ1-5
clone size: NA
V gene: TRBV24-1
D gene: NA
CDR3 DNA: TGTGCCACCAGTGATTCCGTCAGGGAGAGGCCCCAGCATTTT
CDR3 protein: CATSDSVRERPQHF

J gene: TRBJ1-2
clone size: NA
V gene: TRBV11-2
D gene: NA
CDR3 DNA: TGTGCCAGCAGCTTAGGACAGAGTTCAATCTATGGCTACACCTTC
CDR3 protein: CASSLGQSSIYGYTF

J gene: TRBJ2-1
clone size: NA
V gene: TRBV4-2
D gene: NA
CDR3 DNA: TGTGCCAGCAGCCAAGGTTGGAGAGTAAGCTCCTACAATGAGCAGTTCTTC
CDR3 protein: CASSQGWRVSSYNEQFF

J gene: TRBJ2-1
clone size: NA
V gene: TRBV29-1
D gene: TRBD2
CDR3 DNA: TGCAGCGTTGAAGTGTGGGGAGGGAATGAGCAGTTCTTC
CDR3 protein: CSVEVWGGNEQFF

J gene: TRBJ1-3
clone size: once
V gene: TRBV27
D gene: NA
CDR3 DNA: TGTGCCAGCAGTTCGGGACCCGTGGTTGGAAACACCATATATTTT
CDR3 protein: CASSSGPVVGNTIYF

J gene: TRBJ1-2
clone size: once
V gene: TRBV6-4
D gene: NA
CDR3 DNA: TGTGCCAGCATTTCCCGACAGTTCTATGGCTACACCTTC
CDR3 protein: CASISRQFYGYTF

J gene: TRBJ1-3
clone size: NA
V gene: TRBV6-5
D gene: NA
CDR3 DNA: TGTGCCAGCAGATCGAGCAGCATCTCTGGAAACACCATATATTTT
CDR3 protein: CASRSSSISGNTIYF

J gene: TRBJ2-1
clone size: NA
V gene: TRBV24-1
D gene: NA
CDR3 DNA: TGTGCCACCAGTGATTTGGGGACAGAGCAGTTCTTC
CDR3 protein: CATSDLGTEQFF

J gene: TRBJ2-7
clone size: NA
V gene: TRBV7-3
D gene: TRBD1
CDR3 DNA: TGTGCCAGCGCAAGGGACAGGGTAAACGAGCAGTACTTC
CDR3 protein: CASARDRVNEQYF

J gene: TRBJ2-7
clone size: NA
V gene: TRBV5-1
D gene: NA
CDR3 DNA: TGCGCCAGCAGCTTGGCGGGGGGCCCTTTCAACGAGCAGTACTTC
CDR3 protein: CASSLAGGPFNEQYF

J gene: TRBJ1-5
clone size: NA
V gene: TRBV2
D gene: NA
CDR3 DNA: TGTGCCAGCAGAGAGGAGGGGCATAGCAATCAGCCCCAGCATTTT
CDR3 protein: CASREEGHSNQPQHF

J gene: TRBJ1-1
clone size: NA
V gene: TRBV27
D gene: NA
CDR3 DNA: TGTGCCAGCAGTCGCGGGAACACTGAAGCTTTCTTT
CDR3 protein: CASSRGNTEAFF

J gene: TRBJ2-7
clone size: NA
V gene: TRBV5-6
D gene: NA
CDR3 DNA: TGTGCCAGCAGCTTGCCGGCAGGGGCCTACGAGCAGTACTTC
CDR3 protein: CASSLPAGAYEQYF

J gene: TRBJ2-7
clone size: NA
V gene: TRBV10-3
D gene: TRBD1
CDR3 DNA: TGTGCCATCAGTGGAATAGGGACAGGGGGCGAGCAGTACTTC
CDR3 protein: CAISGIGTGGEQYF

J gene: TRBJ2-2
clone size: NA
V gene: TRBV19
D gene: NA
CDR3 DNA: TGTGCCAGTAGCATGACAGGTTGGGGCGGGGAGCTGTTTTTT
CDR3 protein: CASSMTGWGGELFF

J gene: TRBJ1-4
clone size: NA
V gene: TRBV19
D gene: NA
CDR3 DNA: TGTGCCAGTACCGCGAATGGACGGGCAACTAATGAAAAACTGTTTTTT
CDR3 protein: CASTANGRATNEKLFF

J gene: TRBJ2-1
clone size: NA
V gene: TRBV3-1/TRBV3-2
D gene: TRBD2
CDR3 DNA: TGTGCCAGCAGCCAAGATTCGGCTAGCGGGGGACCCGATGAGCAGTTCTTC
CDR3 protein: CASSQDSASGGPDEQFF

J gene: TRBJ2-7
clone size: NA
V gene: TRBV30
D gene: NA
CDR3 DNA: TGTGCCTGGGGGAGGACATCTCTCTCCTACGAGCAGTACTTC
CDR3 protein: CAWGRTSLSYEQYF

J gene: TRBJ1-6
clone size: NA
V gene: TRBV30
D gene: NA
CDR3 DNA: TGTGCCTGGAGTGTGCAGACGAATTCACCCCTCCACTTT
CDR3 protein: CAWSVQTNSPLHF

J gene: TRBJ2-1
clone size: NA
V gene: TRBV5-1
D gene: TRBD1
CDR3 DNA: TGCGCCAGCAGCTCGGACAGGAGCTCCTACAATGAGCAGTTCTTC
CDR3 protein: CASSSDRSSYNEQFF

J gene: TRBJ2-3
clone size: NA
V gene: TRBV6-2/TRBV6-3
D gene: TRBD2
CDR3 DNA: TGTGCCAGCAGCTCAGACACTAGCGGTGGTAATACGCAGTATTTT
CDR3 protein: CASSSDTSGGNTQYF

J gene: TRBJ1-1
clone size: once
V gene: TRBV5-1
D gene: NA
CDR3 DNA: TGCGCCAGCAGCTTGGAGTACAGAACGAGCACTGAAGCTTTCTTT
CDR3 protein: CASSLEYRTSTEAFF

J gene: TRBJ2-1
clone size: once
V gene: TRBV11-2
D gene: TRBD2
CDR3 DNA: TGTGCCAGCAGCTTGAGGGACAGCGGGGGGCGGGGAGATGAGCAGTTCTTC
CDR3 protein: CASSLRDSGGRGDEQFF

J gene: TRBJ1-1
clone size: NA
V gene: TRBV13
D gene: TRBD1
CDR3 DNA: TGTGCCAGCAGCAAAGGGACAGGGGCTGAAGCTTTCTTT
CDR3 protein: CASSKGTGAEAFF

J gene: TRBJ1-4
clone size: NA
V gene: TRBV10-3
D gene: NA
CDR3 DNA: TGTGCCATCAGCAGGAGGGAGTTTGAAAAACTGTTTTTT
CDR3 protein: CAISRREFEKLFF

J gene: TRBJ1-5
clone size: NA
V gene: TRBV5-1
D gene: NA
CDR3 DNA: TGCGCCAGCAGCTTGGCCGGCAGAAGCAATCAGCCCCAGCATTTT
CDR3 protein: CASSLAGRSNQPQHF

J gene: TRBJ1-5
clone size: NA
V gene: TRBV18
D gene: NA
CDR3 DNA: TGTGCCAGCTCACCCTCTTACACCATTAGCAATCAGCCCCAGCATTTT
CDR3 protein: CASSPSYTISNQPQHF

J gene: TRBJ1-5
clone size: NA
V gene: TRBV29-1
D gene: NA
CDR3 DNA: TGCAGCGTTGAATTAGATAGCAATCAGCCCCAGCATTTT
CDR3 protein: CSVELDSNQPQHF

J gene: TRBJ2-1
clone size: NA
V gene: TRBV24-1
D gene: NA
CDR3 DNA: TGTGCCACCAGTGATTTAGCGGACAGACTCAATGAGCAGTTCTTC
CDR3 protein: CATSDLADRLNEQFF

J gene: TRBJ2-1
clone size: NA
V gene: TRBV9
D gene: NA
CDR3 DNA: TGTGCCAGCAGCGTAGGGTCCCACAATGAGCAGTTCTTC
CDR3 protein: CASSVGSHNEQFF

J gene: TRBJ2-2
clone size: NA
V gene: TRBV6-5
D gene: NA
CDR3 DNA: TGTGCCAGCACCCCGGGATCGAACACCGGGGAGCTGTTTTTT
CDR3 protein: CASTPGSNTGELFF

J gene: TRBJ2-1
clone size: NA
V gene: TRBV10-3
D gene: TRBD2
CDR3 DNA: TGTGCCATCAGCGGGGGGGCCCCTGAGCAGTTCTTC
CDR3 protein: CAISGGAPEQFF

J gene: TRBJ1-1
clone size: NA
V gene: TRBV19
D gene: NA
CDR3 DNA: TGTGCCAGTACCCCCGTAAGGGAGAACACTGAAGCTTTCTTT
CDR3 protein: CASTPVRENTEAFF

J gene: TRBJ1-2
clone size: NA
V gene: TRBV11-2
D gene: NA
CDR3 DNA: TGTGCCAGCAGCTTAGGACAGGTGCCTAACTATGGCTACACCTTC
CDR3 protein: CASSLGQVPNYGYTF

J gene: TRBJ1-4
clone size: few
V gene: TRBV11-2
D gene: NA
CDR3 DNA: TGTGCCAGCAGCCGTGATAGGACAGAGAATGAAAAACTGTTTTTT
CDR3 protein: CASSRDRTENEKLFF